One sample yielded the 7 T cell receptor beta chains listed below, sequenced in a study of OX40 agonist ivuxolimab in advanced cancers. Here immunoSEQ multiplex PCR was the method, and the copy in TCRdb shows in-frame clones only, minus some. The sample has roughly 50,000 clones; about 83% are singletons. The sequences come from CD4+ or CD8+ T cells sorted from blood, collected in a trial of the OX40 agonist ivuxolimab. The receptors come from an adult with an advanced solid tumor such as melanoma, head and neck, liver or kidney cancer.

As concerns this clone: Additional DNA sequences in this sample encode the identical CDR3. The V call is TRBV5-6, the J call TRBJ2-5; TRBD2 matches at 13 bases. This CDR3 is 16 amino acids long. Germline CDR1 is SGHDT and CDR2 is YYEEEE. V lost 2 bases, J lost 2 bases, and 3 bases stayed unmatched. CDR3 region: CASSLLAGGGQETQYF. The DNA for the CDR3 is TGTGCCAGCAGCTTACTAGCGGGAGGGGGACAAGAGACCCAGTACTTC. Combining the CDR3 with reference TRBV5-6 and TRBJ2-5 gives the whole variable domain DAGVTQSPTHLIKTRGQQVTLRCSPKSGHDTVSWYQQALGQGPQFIFQYYEEEERQRGNFPDRFSGHQFPNYSSELNVNALLLGDSALYLCASSLLAGGGQETQYFGPGTRLLVL.

This chain uses TRBV18 with TRBJ1-5; D is possibly TRBD1 (6 bases). Germline CDR1 KGHSH, CDR2 LQKENI. The CDR3 has 14 amino acids. Trimming stripped 2 bases from V and 4 bases from J, with 9 bases between. In DNA form, the CDR3 reads TGTGCCAGCTCACCAGGGGGCAGGAATCAGCCCCAGCATTTT. Amino acid sequence: CASSPGGRNQPQHF.

The CDR3 region has the DNA TGTGCCAGCAGCTTATCGGTGGGGGGAAGCGCCTCTACGCAGTATTTT. Protein product: CASSLSVGGSASTQYF. The V call is TRBV11-3, the J call TRBJ2-3, with TRBD2 as a possible D gene (6 bases). The CDR3 sequence is 16 residues long. The V gene lost 2 bases and the J gene lost 8 bases, with 20 bases spanning the gap. Germline loops: CDR1 SGHNT, CDR2 YENEEA.

The V and J genes are TRBV28 and TRBJ2-6; 7 nucleotides align to TRBD2. Per germline, CDR1 MDHEN and CDR2 SYDVKM. The CDR3 contains 17 residues. V shed 0 bases, J shed 1 base, and the junction held 3 bases outside the gene matches. Written as DNA, the CDR3 is TGTGCCAGCAGTTTATGGTCTAGCGGATCTGGGGCCAACGTCCTGACTTTC. This encodes CASSLWSSGSGANVLTF. Filled out from reference TRBV28 and TRBJ2-6, the complete variable domain reads DVKVTQSSRYLVKRTGEKVFLECVQDMDHENMFWYRQDPGLGLRLIYFSYDVKMKEKGDIPEGYSVSREKKERFSLILESASTNQTSMYLCASSLWSSGSGANVLTFGAGSRLTVL.

About this clone itself: Other nucleotide sequences from this sample produce the same CDR3. V usage is TRBV28 and J usage is TRBJ2-7, with a tentative D call TRBD1 (5 bases). The V gene lost 7 bases and the J gene lost 1 base, with 8 bases spanning the gap. The germline gives CDR1 MDHEN, CDR2 SYDVKM. The CDR3 is made up of 12 amino acids. DNA for the CDR3: TGTGCCAGCACCCAGGGTTCCTACGAGCAGTACTTC. Translation gives CASTQGSYEQYF.

The rearrangement uses TRBV5-1 and TRBJ2-5; D may be TRBD2 (5 bases). The J call may be wrong; the DNA end is better matched by TRBJ2-7. There are 15 residues in the CDR3. Germline loops: CDR1 SGHRS, CDR2 YFSETQ. The CDR3 DNA reads as TGCGCCAGCAGCTTGGGAGGGATTCGGTCCTACGAGCAGTACTTC. It codes for CASSLGGIRSYEQYF.

This clone was observed once. The chain couples TRBV6-6 to TRBJ1-2; D not certain. V was clipped by 7 bases and J by 2 bases, with 8 bases between them. This CDR3 has 12 amino acids. From germline, CDR1 is MNHNY and CDR2 SVGAGI (reference sequence). The CDR3 sequence: CASTTQNYGYTF. In DNA, the CDR3 is TGTGCCAGCACAACCCAAAACTATGGCTACACCTTC.